Following are 31 T cell receptor beta chains from one sample sequenced in a study of blood T cell repertoires in COVID-19. Sequenced by immunoSEQ multiplex PCR; TCRdb stores in-frame clones only, minus some. The profile covers tens of thousands of clones, with roughly nine tenths appearing a single time and around 2.5% taken by the ten largest. The sequencing sample was made of peripheral blood. Receptors were obtained from a middle-aged man with acute or convalescent COVID-19.

This chain links TRBV5-8 with TRBJ2-1; 10 bases agree with TRBD2. The V gene end was trimmed by 0 bases and the J gene end by 8 bases; junction bases not matched to a gene: 14. CDR1 and CDR2 from the germline V gene are SGHTS and YDEGEE. The CDR3 has 18 amino acids. DNA of the CDR3: TGTGCCAGCAGCTTGGAATGGCTAGCGGGAGTTCCGCACCATGAGCAGTTCTTC. Translating it yields CASSLEWLAGVPHHEQFF.

The rearrangement links TRBV10-3 to TRBJ1-6; weak D call: TRBD1 (5 bases). The V and J ends lost 4 bases and 5 bases respectively, with 12 bases between them. The germline gives CDR1 ENHRY, CDR2 SYGVKD. The CDR3 loop spans 15 amino acids. Here the CDR3 DNA reads TGTGCCATCAGTGGTGACAGCCGAGATAATTCACCCCTCCACTTT. Its protein is CAISGDSRDNSPLHF.

The chain carries TRBV19 and TRBJ2-2; 10 positions agree with TRBD2. The germline V gene has CDR1 LNHDA and CDR2 SQIVND (reference sequence). Trimming removed 11 bases from V and 5 bases from J; junction bases left unmatched: 2. The CDR3 extends over 12 amino acids. CDR3 in DNA: TGTGCCGGGACTAGCGCGACCGGGGAGCTGTTTTTT. As protein: CAGTSATGELFF.

The V gene is TRBV11-3, the J gene TRBJ1-1; D perhaps matches TRBD1 (6 bases). Germline V gene data show CDR1 as SGHNT and CDR2 as YENEEA. This CDR3 region has 14 residues. The V gene lost 3 bases and the J gene lost 1 base, with 9 bases spanning the gap. The CDR3 loop reads CASSFRTANTEAFF. CDR3 DNA sequence: TGTGCCAGCAGCTTCCGGACAGCGAACACTGAAGCTTTCTTT.

The chain is built from TRBV24-1 and TRBJ1-2, with unresolved D. This CDR3 region has 13 residues. The V gene lost 5 bases and the J gene lost 5 bases, with 11 bases spanning the gap. Per the germline V gene, CDR1 is KGHDR and CDR2 is SFDVKD. The CDR3 nucleotides read TGTGCCACCAGTGGCCGAGGGCCTTATGGCTACACCTTC. It translates to CATSGRGPYGYTF.

CDR3 sequence (DNA): TGTGCCAGCTCACAGGGAGGGGACACTGAAGCTTTCTTT. Protein sequence: CASSQGGDTEAFF. V is TRBV18 and J is TRBJ1-1, with D possibly being TRBD1 (5 bases). The CDR3 runs 13 residues. Germline assignment: CDR1 KGHSH and CDR2 LQKENI. Trimming took off 4 bases at V and 3 bases at J, with 9 bases between the two ends.

The chain carries TRBV6-1 and TRBJ2-7, with D possibly TRBD1 on 6 matching bases. CDR3 length equals 15 residues. The V gene's germline CDR1 is MNHNS and CDR2 SASEGT. V was cut by 3 bases and J by 3 bases, with 15 bases left in between. CDR3 amino acids: CASSDPPTGIYEQYF. In nucleotides, the CDR3 is TGTGCCAGCAGTGACCCCCCGACAGGCATCTACGAGCAGTACTTC.

The chain is built from TRBV27 and TRBJ2-3; 12 bases fit TRBD2. In germline, CDR1 is MNHEY, CDR2 SMNVEV (reference sequence). The CDR3 is 18 amino acids. V lost 3 bases, J lost 6 bases, and 13 bases stayed unmatched. The chain's CDR3 is CASSFRPRLAGVGDTQYF. CDR3 in DNA: TGTGCCAGCAGTTTCCGCCCGAGACTAGCGGGAGTTGGGGATACGCAGTATTTT.

This chain links TRBV29-1 with TRBJ2-1, with D unresolved. The V end was cut by 4 bases, the J end by 9 bases, with 13 bases between. The CDR3 contains 12 residues. CDR1 SQVTM and CDR2 ANQGSEA come from the germline V gene. The CDR3 is CSVGSAWSEQFF. In DNA form, the CDR3 reads TGCAGCGTTGGATCTGCCTGGAGTGAGCAGTTCTTC.

The chain uses TRBV5-1 and TRBJ2-1; TRBD2 agrees at 7 bases. V lost 0 bases and J lost 6; bases outside the gene matches: 6. The germline V gene has CDR1 SGHRS and CDR2 YFSETQ. This CDR3 is 15 amino acids long. Written as DNA, the CDR3 is TGCGCCAGCAGCTTGGGGGGAGGGCCCACCAATGAGCAGTTCTTC. It specifies CASSLGGGPTNEQFF.

This clone was recorded only once. The sample holds other DNA sequences that translate to the same CDR3. V and J are TRBV6-1 and TRBJ2-7; 10 bases align to TRBD2. The V gene end was trimmed by 4 bases and the J gene end by 0 bases; junction bases not matched to a gene: 6. The CDR3 sequence is 16 residues long. Germline V lookup: CDR1 MNHNS, CDR2 SASEGT. In nucleotides, the CDR3 is TGTGCCAGCAGTGCTACTGGACTAGCGGACTCCTACGAGCAGTACTTC. This gives the protein CASSATGLADSYEQYF.

The chain combines TRBV4-3 with TRBJ2-4, with D tentatively TRBD2 (5 bases). The length of the CDR3 is 14 residues. CDR1 and CDR2 (germline): LGHNA, YSLEER. With 0 bases removed from V and 8 bases from J, the gap between germline ends came to 11 bases. CDR3 in DNA: TGCGCCAGCAGCCAAGATCCTAGTAGCGACATTCAGTACTTC. Translated, it gives CASSQDPSSDIQYF.

The rearrangement uses TRBV29-1 and TRBJ1-1; D call uncertain. From germline, CDR1 is SQVTM and CDR2 ANQGSEA. The V and J ends lost 3 bases and 1 base respectively, with 3 bases between them. The length of the CDR3 is 11 residues. In DNA, the CDR3 is TGCAGCGTTGACAGGAACACTGAAGCTTTCTTT. It translates to CSVDRNTEAFF.

The rearrangement uses TRBV7-9 and TRBJ2-7; the match to TRBD1 covers 7 bases. Trimming at V came to 4 bases and at J to 1 base, leaving 13 bases not matched to a gene. The CDR3 spans 17 residues. Germline V CDR1 and CDR2: SEHNR, FQNEAQ (reference sequence). In DNA, the CDR3 is TGTGCCAGCAGCTCACCACCGGGACAGCCGAATTCCTACGAGCAGTACTTC. The encoded protein is CASSSPPGQPNSYEQYF.

The chain joins TRBV6-1 to TRBJ1-2; the D gene is possibly TRBD1 (6 bases). Germline CDR1 is MNHNS and CDR2 is SASEGT. V lost 2 bases and J 5 bases, leaving 9 bases between the germline ends. The CDR3 loop spans 13 amino acids. The CDR3, as DNA: TGTGCCAGCAGTGAACAGGACAGATATGGCTACACCTTC. It encodes CASSEQDRYGYTF.

J is TRBJ1-1 and V is TRBV7-9; possibly TRBD1 for D (6 bases). V was trimmed by 5 bases and J by 0 bases, leaving 13 bases between them. Germline V lookup: CDR1 SEHNR, CDR2 FQNEAQ (reference sequence). This CDR3 contains 15 residues. The CDR3 DNA sequence: TGTGCCAGCAGCCCTCCGGGACAAGTGAACACTGAAGCTTTCTTT. Translation: CASSPPGQVNTEAFF.

V usage is TRBV19 and J usage is TRBJ1-3; unclear D gene. V lost 6 bases, J lost 0 bases, and 12 bases lay in between. Germline V lookup: CDR1 LNHDA, CDR2 SQIVND (reference sequence). There are 15 residues in the CDR3. CDR3 DNA sequence: TGTGCCAGTAGGCGAGCCCAGGACTCTGGAAACACCATATATTTT. It yields the protein CASRRAQDSGNTIYF.

This sequence joins TRBV5-6 and TRBJ2-1; TRBD2 matches at 8 bases. The germline V gene has CDR1 SGHDT and CDR2 YYEEEE. The junction had 19 bases not matched to a gene; V was cut back by 0 bases and J by 8 bases. The CDR3 is made up of 19 amino acids. CDR3 protein: CASSLAESREGLRLDEQFF. CDR3 in DNA: TGTGCCAGCAGCTTGGCCGAAAGTCGGGAGGGCCTTAGGTTAGATGAGCAGTTCTTC. The variable domain in full, with the rest retrieved from reference TRBV5-6 and TRBJ2-1, is DAGVTQSPTHLIKTRGQQVTLRCSPKSGHDTVSWYQQALGQGPQFIFQYYEEEERQRGNFPDRFSGHQFPNYSSELNVNALLLGDSALYLCASSLAESREGLRLDEQFFGPGTRLTVL.

CDR3: CASRALAGVFEQYF. CDR3 DNA: TGTGCCAGCAGGGCCTTAGCGGGAGTCTTCGAGCAGTACTTC. The rearrangement uses TRBV2 and TRBJ2-7, with 9 bases matching TRBD2. The CDR3 has 14 residues. V lost 6 bases and J lost 6; bases outside the gene matches: 9. CDR1 is SNHLY and CDR2 is FYNNEI in the germline V gene.

In this sample, this clone turned up a few times. The chain recombines TRBV19 with TRBJ1-5, with D tentatively TRBD1 (6 bases). CDR1 and CDR2 from the germline V gene are LNHDA and SQIVND (reference sequence). The CDR3 runs 14 residues. V shed 4 bases and J shed 5 bases, with 12 bases lying between them. In DNA, the CDR3 is TGTGCCAGTAGTACAACAGGGTCGGATCAGCCCCAGCATTTT. Translation gives CASSTTGSDQPQHF.

This sequence joins TRBV5-6 and TRBJ1-2, with TRBD1 as a possible D gene (5 bases). The germline CDR1 and CDR2 sequences are SGHDT and YYEEEE. V was pared by 3 bases and J by 3 bases, with 9 bases between. The CDR3 extends over 13 amino acids. The CDR3 region is CASSSDMDYGYTF. The CDR3 DNA reads as TGTGCCAGCAGCTCGGACATGGACTATGGCTACACCTTC.

The chain uses TRBV13 and TRBJ1-3; D unclear. Deletions cut 1 base from V and 9 bases from J, with 7 bases between. Germline V gene data show CDR1 as PRHDT and CDR2 as FYEKMQ (reference sequence). This CDR3 contains 12 residues. The CDR3 nucleotides are TGTGCCAGCAGCTTAGTCCGGGGCACCATATATTTT. It yields the protein CASSLVRGTIYF.

As concerns this clone: This sample includes further DNA sequences coding for the same CDR3. The rearrangement joins TRBV4-3 to TRBJ2-5; TRBD1 might be the D (6 bases). V gave up 0 bases and J gave up 6 bases, with 8 bases separating them. There are 13 residues in the CDR3. The V gene's germline CDR1 is LGHNA and CDR2 YSLEER. CDR3 protein: CASSQDRGQTQYF. DNA of the CDR3: TGCGCCAGCAGCCAAGACAGGGGACAGACCCAGTACTTC.

The sample holds a few counts of this clone. The chain couples TRBV28 to TRBJ2-1; TRBD2 might be the D (7 bases). Germline CDR1 MDHEN, CDR2 SYDVKM. CDR3 length: 13 residues. Trimming removed 3 bases from V and 10 bases from J, with 13 bases in between. CDR3 sequence: CASSFGGGGEQFF. The CDR3 nucleotides are TGTGCCAGCAGTTTTGGGGGCGGGGGCGAGCAGTTCTTC.

This clone is a singleton in its sample. This rearrangement joins TRBV7-6 to TRBJ1-1, with a weak D call TRBD1 (5 bases). The CDR3 is 15 residues long. Trimming removed 2 bases at V and 1 base at J, with 11 bases between. CDR1 is SGHVS, CDR2 FNYEAQ, per germline. The CDR3 spells CASSLSDSPNTEAFF. The CDR3 DNA reads as TGTGCCAGCAGCTTATCAGACAGCCCGAACACTGAAGCTTTCTTT. The complete variable domain, with remaining parts taken from reference TRBV7-6 and TRBJ1-1, reads GAGVSQSPRYKVTKRGQDVALRCDPISGHVSLYWYRQALGQGPEFLTYFNYEAQQDKSGLPNDRFSAERPEGSISTLTIQRTEQRDSAMYRCASSLSDSPNTEAFFGQGTRLTVV.

This clone was detected only a few times. The rearrangement links TRBV24-1 to TRBJ2-3, with 8 nucleotides matching TRBD2. Trimming removed 4 bases from V and 2 bases from J; junction bases left unmatched: 1. This CDR3 contains 14 residues. CDR1 and CDR2 (germline): KGHDR, SFDVKD. Written as DNA, the CDR3 is TGTGCCACCAGTGAGCGGGGGGACACAGATACGCAGTATTTT. Its translation is CATSERGDTDTQYF.

The chain uses TRBV14 and TRBJ2-2; D uncertain. Between the trimmed V and J ends, which lost 3 bases and 5 bases, there was a span of 10 bases. CDR1 and CDR2 (germline): SGHDN, FVKESK. The CDR3 contains 14 residues. The CDR3, as DNA: TGTGCCAGCAGCCAGGCGACTTTGACCGGGGAGCTGTTTTTT. It yields the protein CASSQATLTGELFF.

The V and J genes are TRBV28 and TRBJ2-7, with 8 bases lining up with TRBD2. V was clipped by 6 bases and J by 5 bases; unmatched bases: 9. The germline V gene encodes CDR1 MDHEN and CDR2 SYDVKM. CDR3 length: 14 amino acids. The CDR3 protein is CASRSGLEVHEQYF. The CDR3 bases are TGTGCCAGCAGGTCGGGACTAGAGGTCCACGAGCAGTACTTC.

The CDR3 protein is CASSQLGGETQYF. The CDR3 DNA reads TGCGCCAGCAGCCAGCTAGGTGGGGAGACCCAGTACTTC. The chain joins TRBV4-1 to TRBJ2-5; D is unclear. V lost 3 bases, J lost 5 bases, and 10 bases lay in between. CDR3 length equals 13 residues. Germline loops: CDR1 MGHRA, CDR2 YSYEKL.

The chain is built from TRBV5-1 and TRBJ2-3, with D unclear. From germline, CDR1 is SGHRS and CDR2 YFSETQ. CDR3 length: 15 amino acids. V was cut by 1 base and J by 1 base, with 10 bases left in between. Written as DNA, the CDR3 is TGCGCCAGCAGCTTGTCAAGCGATGGCACAGATACGCAGTATTTT. Encoded protein: CASSLSSDGTDTQYF.

This chain joins TRBV29-1 and TRBJ2-3; 7 positions match TRBD1. CDR3 size: 14 residues. With 4 bases clipped from V and 2 bases from J, the junction kept 6 bases outside the gene matches. Germline CDR1 SQVTM, CDR2 ANQGSEA. In DNA form, the CDR3 reads TGCAGCGTTGGAGTCAGGGGGATCACAGATACGCAGTATTTT. Encoded protein: CSVGVRGITDTQYF.